This T cell receptor beta chain was observed in a study of T cells after posttransplantation cyclophosphamide. The J segment lost 5 bases and the V segment lost 6 bases, leaving 7 bases of the junction unmatched. Germline V lookup: CDR1 SGHAT, CDR2 FQNNGV. This CDR3 spans 13 amino acids. Assay used: immunoSEQ multiplex PCR; TCRdb lists only in-frame clones, some missing. This sample has over 15,000 clones; 83% occur once, and the top ten carry more than 8.5%. This chain uses TRBV11-2 with TRBJ2-7; 7 positions match TRBD1. The material sequenced was memory CD4+ T cells sorted from blood. This receptor was identified in a young man in good health and a related stem cell transplant donor. The CDR3 here is CASRPTGAHEQYF. CDR3 bases: TGTGCCAGCAGACCTACAGGGGCCCACGAGCAGTACTTC.